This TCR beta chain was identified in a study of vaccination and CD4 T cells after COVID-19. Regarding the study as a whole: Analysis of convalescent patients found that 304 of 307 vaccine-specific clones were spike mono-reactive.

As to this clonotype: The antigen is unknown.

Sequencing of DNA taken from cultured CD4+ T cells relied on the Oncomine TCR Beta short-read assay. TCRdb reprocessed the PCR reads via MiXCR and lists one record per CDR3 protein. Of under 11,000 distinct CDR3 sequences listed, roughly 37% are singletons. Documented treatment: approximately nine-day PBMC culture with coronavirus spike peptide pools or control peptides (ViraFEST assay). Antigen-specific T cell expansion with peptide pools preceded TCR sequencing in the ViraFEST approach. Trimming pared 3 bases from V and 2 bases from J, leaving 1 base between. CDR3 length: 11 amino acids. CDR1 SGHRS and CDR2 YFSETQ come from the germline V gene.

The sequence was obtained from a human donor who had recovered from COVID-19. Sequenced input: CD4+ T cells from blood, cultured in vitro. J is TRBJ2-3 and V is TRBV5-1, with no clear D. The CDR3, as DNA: TGCGCCAGCAGCTACACAGATACGCAGTATTTT. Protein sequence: CASSYTDTQYF.